Detailed here is one T cell receptor (beta chain). Its antigen is currently unknown. These data originate in a study of PD-1 blockade in classical Hodgkin lymphoma. Whole-study context: Patients in the cohort were put on intravenous nivolumab, 3 mg/kg every 2 weeks.

Each patient relapsed following autologous stem cell transplantation, and prior brentuximab vedotin exposure differed. The ends lost 6 bases at V and 5 bases at J; junction bases unmatched: 7. The CDR3 is made up of 14 amino acids. CDR1 is MDHEN, CDR2 SYDVKM, per germline. Clones were read by immunoSEQ multiplex PCR, and TCRdb kept only the in-frame ones, dropping some. The sample lists approximately 13,000 clones; about 90% were seen once. Whole-study results and caveats: Repertoire differences lack defined causes, possibly disease activity or prior therapy. CD4+ TCR diversity, unlike CD8+, rose significantly by C4D1. Reports described newly diagnosed patients as having lower baseline TCR diversity than healthy donors.

V gene TRBV28 combines with J gene TRBJ1-1; 9 bases match TRBD1. This TCR was recovered from a human donor with classical Hodgkin lymphoma. The specimen comprised peripheral blood mononuclear cells (PBMCs), sampled at baseline. This chain's CDR3 is CASSTGQGGTEAFF. CDR3 in DNA: TGTGCCAGCAGCACGGGACAGGGAGGTACTGAAGCTTTCTTT.